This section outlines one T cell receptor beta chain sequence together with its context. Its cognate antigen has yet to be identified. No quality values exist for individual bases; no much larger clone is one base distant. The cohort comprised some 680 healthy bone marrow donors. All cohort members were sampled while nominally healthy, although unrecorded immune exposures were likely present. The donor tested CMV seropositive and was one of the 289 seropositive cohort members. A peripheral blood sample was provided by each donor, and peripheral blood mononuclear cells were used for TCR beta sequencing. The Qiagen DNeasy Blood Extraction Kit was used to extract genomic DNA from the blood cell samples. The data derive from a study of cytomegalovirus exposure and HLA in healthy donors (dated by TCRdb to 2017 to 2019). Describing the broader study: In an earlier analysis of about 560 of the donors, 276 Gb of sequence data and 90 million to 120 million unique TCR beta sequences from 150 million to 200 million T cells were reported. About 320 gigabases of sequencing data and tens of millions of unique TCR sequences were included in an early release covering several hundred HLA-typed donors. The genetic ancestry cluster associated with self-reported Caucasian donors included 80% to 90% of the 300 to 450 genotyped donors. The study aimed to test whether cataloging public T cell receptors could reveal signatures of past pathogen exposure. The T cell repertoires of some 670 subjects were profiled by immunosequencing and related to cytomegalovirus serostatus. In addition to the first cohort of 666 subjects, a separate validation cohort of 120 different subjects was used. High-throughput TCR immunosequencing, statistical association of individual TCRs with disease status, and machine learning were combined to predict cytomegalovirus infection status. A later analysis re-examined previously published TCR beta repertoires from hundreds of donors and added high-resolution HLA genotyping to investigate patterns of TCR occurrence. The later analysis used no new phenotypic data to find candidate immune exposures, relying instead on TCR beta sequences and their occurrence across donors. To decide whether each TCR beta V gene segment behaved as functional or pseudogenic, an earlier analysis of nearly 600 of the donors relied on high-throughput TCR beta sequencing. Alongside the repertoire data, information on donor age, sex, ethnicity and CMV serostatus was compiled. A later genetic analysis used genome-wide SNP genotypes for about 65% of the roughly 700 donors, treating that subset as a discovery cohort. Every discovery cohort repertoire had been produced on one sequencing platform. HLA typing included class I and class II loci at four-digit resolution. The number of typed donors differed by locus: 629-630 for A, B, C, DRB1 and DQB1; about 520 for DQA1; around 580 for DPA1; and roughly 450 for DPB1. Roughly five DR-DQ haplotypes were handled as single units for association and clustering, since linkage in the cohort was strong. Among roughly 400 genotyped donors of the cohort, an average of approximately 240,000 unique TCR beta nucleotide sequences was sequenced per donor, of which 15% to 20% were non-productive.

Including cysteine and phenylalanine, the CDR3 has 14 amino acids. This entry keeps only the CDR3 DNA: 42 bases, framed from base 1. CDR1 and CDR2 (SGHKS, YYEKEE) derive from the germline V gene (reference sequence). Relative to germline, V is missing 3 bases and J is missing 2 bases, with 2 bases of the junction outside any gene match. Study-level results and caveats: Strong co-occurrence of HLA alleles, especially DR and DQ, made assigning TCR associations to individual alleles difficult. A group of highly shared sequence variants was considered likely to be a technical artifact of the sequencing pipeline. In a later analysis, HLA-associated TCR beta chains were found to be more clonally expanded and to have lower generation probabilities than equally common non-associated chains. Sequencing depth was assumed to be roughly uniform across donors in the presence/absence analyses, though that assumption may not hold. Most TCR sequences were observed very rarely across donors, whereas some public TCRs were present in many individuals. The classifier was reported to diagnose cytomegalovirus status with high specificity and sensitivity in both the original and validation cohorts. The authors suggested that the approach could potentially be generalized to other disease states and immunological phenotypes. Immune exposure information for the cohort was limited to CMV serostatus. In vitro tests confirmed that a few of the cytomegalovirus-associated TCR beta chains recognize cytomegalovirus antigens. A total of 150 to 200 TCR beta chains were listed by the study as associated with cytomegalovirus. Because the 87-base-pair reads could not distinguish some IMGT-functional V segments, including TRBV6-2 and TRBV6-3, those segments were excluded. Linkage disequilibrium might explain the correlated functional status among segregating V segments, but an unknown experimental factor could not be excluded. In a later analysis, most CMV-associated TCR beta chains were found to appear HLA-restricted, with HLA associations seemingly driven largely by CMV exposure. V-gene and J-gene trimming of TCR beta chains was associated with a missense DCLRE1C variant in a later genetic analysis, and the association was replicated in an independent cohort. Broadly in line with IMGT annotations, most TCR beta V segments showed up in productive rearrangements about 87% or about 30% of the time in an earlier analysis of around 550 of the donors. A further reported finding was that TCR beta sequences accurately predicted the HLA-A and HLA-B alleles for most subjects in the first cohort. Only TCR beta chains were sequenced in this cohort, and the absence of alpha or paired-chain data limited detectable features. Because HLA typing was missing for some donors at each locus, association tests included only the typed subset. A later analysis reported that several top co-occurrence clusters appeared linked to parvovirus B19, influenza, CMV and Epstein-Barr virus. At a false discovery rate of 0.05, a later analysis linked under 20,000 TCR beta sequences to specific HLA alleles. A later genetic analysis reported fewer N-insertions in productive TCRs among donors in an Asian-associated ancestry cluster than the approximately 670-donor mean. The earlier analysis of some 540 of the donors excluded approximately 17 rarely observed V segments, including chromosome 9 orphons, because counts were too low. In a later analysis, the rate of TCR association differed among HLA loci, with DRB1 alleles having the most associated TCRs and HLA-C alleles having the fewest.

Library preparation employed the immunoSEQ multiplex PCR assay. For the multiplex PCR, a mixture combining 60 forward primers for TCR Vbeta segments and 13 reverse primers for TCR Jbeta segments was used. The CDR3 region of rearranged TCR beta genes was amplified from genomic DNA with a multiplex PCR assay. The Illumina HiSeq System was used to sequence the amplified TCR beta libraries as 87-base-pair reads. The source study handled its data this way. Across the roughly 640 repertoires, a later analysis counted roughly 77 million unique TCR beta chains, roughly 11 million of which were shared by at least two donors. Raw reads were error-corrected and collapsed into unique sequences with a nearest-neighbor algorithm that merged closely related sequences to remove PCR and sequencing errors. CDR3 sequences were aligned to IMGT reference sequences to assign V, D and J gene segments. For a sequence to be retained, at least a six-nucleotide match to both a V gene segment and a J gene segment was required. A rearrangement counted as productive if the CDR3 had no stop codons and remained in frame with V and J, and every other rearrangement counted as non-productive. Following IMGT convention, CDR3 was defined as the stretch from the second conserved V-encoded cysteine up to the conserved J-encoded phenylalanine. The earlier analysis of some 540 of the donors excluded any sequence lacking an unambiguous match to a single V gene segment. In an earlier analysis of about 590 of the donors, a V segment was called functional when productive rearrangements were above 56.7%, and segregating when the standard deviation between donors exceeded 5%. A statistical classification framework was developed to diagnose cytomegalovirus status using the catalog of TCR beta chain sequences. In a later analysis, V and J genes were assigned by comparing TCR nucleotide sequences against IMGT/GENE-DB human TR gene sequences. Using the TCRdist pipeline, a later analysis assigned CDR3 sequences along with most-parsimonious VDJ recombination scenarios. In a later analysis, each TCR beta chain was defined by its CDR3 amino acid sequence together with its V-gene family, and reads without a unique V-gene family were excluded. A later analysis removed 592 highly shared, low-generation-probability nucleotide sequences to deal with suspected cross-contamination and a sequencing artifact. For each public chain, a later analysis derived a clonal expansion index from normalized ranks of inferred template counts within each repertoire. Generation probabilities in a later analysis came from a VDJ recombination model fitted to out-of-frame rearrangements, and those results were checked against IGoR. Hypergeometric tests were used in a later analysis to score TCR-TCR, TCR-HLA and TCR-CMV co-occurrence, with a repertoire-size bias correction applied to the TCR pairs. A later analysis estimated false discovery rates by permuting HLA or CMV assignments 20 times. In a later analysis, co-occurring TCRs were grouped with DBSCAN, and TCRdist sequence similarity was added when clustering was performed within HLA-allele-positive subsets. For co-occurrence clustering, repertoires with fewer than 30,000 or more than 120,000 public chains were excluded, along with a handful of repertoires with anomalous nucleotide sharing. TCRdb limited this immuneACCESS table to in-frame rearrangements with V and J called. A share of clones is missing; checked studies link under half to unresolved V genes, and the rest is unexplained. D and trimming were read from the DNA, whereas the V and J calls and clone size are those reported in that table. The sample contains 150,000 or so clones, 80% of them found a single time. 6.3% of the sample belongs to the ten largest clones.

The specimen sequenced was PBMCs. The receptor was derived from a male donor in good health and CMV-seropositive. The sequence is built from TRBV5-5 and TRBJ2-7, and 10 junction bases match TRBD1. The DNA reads TGTGCCAGCAGCTCCGGACAGGGGGCCTACGAGCAGTACTTC. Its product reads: CASSSGQGAYEQYF. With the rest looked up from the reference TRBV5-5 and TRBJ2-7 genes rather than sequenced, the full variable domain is DAGVTQSPTHLIKTRGQQVTLRCSPISGHKSVSWYQQVLGQGPQFIFQYYEKEERGRGNFPDRFSARQFPNYSSELNVNALLLGDSALYLCASSSGQGAYEQYFGPGTRLTVT.